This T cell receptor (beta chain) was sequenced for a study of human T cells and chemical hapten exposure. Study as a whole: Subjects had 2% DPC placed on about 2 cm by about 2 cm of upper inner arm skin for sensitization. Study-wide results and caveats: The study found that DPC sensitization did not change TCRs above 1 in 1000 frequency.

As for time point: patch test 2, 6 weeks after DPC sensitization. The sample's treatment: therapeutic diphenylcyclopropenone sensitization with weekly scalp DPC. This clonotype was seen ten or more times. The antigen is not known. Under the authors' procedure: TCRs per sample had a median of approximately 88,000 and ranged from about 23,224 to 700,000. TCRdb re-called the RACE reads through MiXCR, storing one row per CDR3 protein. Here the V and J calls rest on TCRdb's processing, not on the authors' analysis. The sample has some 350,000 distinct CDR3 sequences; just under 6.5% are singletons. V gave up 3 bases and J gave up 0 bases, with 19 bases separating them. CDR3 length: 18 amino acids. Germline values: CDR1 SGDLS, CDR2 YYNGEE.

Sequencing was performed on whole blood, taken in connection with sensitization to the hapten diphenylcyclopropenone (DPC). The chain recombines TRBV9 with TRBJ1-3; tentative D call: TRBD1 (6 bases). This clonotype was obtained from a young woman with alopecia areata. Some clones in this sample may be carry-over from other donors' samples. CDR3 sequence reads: CASSDPPTGSSSGNTIYF. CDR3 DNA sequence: TGTGCCAGCAGCGACCCCCCCACAGGGTCCAGCTCTGGAAACACCATATATTTT.